Each of the 7 T cell receptor beta chains below was sequenced from the same sample in a study of response to subunit inactivated influenza vaccine. TCRdb reprocessed the RT-PCR reads via MiXCR and lists one record per CDR3 protein. Found here are around 160,000 distinct CDR3 sequences, about a tenth of them singletons; the top ten hold under 15%. The material was non-naive T cells sorted from PBMCs, obtained 40 to 50 days after vaccination. These receptors were taken from a man in his fifties or sixties who received an inactivated influenza vaccine.

Concerning this clonotype itself: Compared with germline, one end of the junction differs, possibly owing to a read error. In DNA, the CDR3 is TGTGCCCGCAGTTTCGGTAGGGCTAGCGGGAGAACAGATACGCAGTATTTT. This encodes CARSFGRASGRTDTQYF. The chain uses TRBV12-3 or TRBV12-4 and TRBJ2-3, with 10 bases aligning to TRBD2. The CDR3 has 17 residues.

This clonotype was counted many times. This chain uses TRBV24-1 with TRBJ2-2, with 9 bases matching TRBD1. V shed 4 bases, J shed 1 base, and the junction held 3 bases outside the gene matches. In germline, CDR1 is KGHDR, CDR2 SFDVKD. The CDR3 is made up of 16 amino acids. CDR3 residues: CATSEPGQGNTGELFF. As DNA, the CDR3 is TGTGCCACCAGTGAGCCGGGACAGGGGAACACCGGGGAGCTGTTTTTT.

This clonotype was observed a few times. The CDR3 coding sequence is TGTGCCTGGAGTCGTCAGATCTATGGCTACACCTTC. Its translation is CAWSRQIYGYTF. This chain links TRBV30 with TRBJ1-2, with D hard to call. Trimming cost V 2 bases and J 4 bases, with 8 bases left between them. Germline CDR1 and CDR2: GTSNPN and SVGIG (reference sequence). This CDR3 region has 12 residues.

This clonotype occurred a few times. The chain combines TRBV20-1 with TRBJ2-7; the D gene could be TRBD1 or TRBD2 (5 bases each). Trimming left V 5 bases short and J 6 bases short, with 17 bases between. The CDR3 covers 13 residues. The germline V gene encodes CDR1 DFQATT and CDR2 SNEGSKA (reference sequence). CDR3 sequence (DNA): TGCAGTGCTCCTAGGACGGGGCGGGTCGAGCAGTACTTC. This gives the protein CSAPRTGRVEQYF.

This clonotype came up a few times. This sequence joins TRBV4-1 and TRBJ2-7, with D possibly matching TRBD1 (5 bases). Trimming shortened V by 1 base and J by 2 bases, and 9 bases separated the two germline ends. Germline-derived CDR1 and CDR2 are MGHRA and YSYEKL. The CDR3 is 14 residues long. The CDR3 region is CASSQGTIAYEQYF. Written as DNA, the CDR3 is TGCGCCAGCAGCCAAGGGACAATTGCCTACGAGCAGTACTTC.

This clonotype was counted a few times. The rearrangement uses TRBV7-2 and TRBJ2-1; 8 nucleotides agree with TRBD1. CDR1 is SGHTA, CDR2 FQGNSA, per germline. V was pared by 1 base and J by 2 bases, with 1 base of the junction left unmatched. The CDR3 runs 15 residues. The DNA for the CDR3 is TGTGCCAGCAGCTTAGAGGGACAGGCCTACAATGAGCAGTTCTTC. This encodes CASSLEGQAYNEQFF.

CDR3 amino acids: CASSPFGQGWTEAFF. For the CDR3, the DNA is TGTGCCAGCAGCCCATTCGGGCAGGGATGGACTGAAGCTTTCTTT. The genes are TRBV3-1 and TRBJ1-1, with D possibly matching TRBD1 (5 bases). Germline V lookup: CDR1 LGHDT, CDR2 YNNKEL (reference sequence). This CDR3 region has 15 residues. Trimming took off 4 bases at V and 5 bases at J, with 17 bases between the two ends.